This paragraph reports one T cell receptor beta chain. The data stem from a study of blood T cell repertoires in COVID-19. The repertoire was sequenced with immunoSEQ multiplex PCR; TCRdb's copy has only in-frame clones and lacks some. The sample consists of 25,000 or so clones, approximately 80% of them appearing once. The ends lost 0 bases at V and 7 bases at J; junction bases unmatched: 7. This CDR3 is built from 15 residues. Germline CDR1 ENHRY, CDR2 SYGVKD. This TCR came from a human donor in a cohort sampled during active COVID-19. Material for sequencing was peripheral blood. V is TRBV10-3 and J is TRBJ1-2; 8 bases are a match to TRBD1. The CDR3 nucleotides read TGTGCCATCAGTGAGTCCGGACAGGGAATCATTGGCTACACCTTC. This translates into CAISESGQGIIGYTF.